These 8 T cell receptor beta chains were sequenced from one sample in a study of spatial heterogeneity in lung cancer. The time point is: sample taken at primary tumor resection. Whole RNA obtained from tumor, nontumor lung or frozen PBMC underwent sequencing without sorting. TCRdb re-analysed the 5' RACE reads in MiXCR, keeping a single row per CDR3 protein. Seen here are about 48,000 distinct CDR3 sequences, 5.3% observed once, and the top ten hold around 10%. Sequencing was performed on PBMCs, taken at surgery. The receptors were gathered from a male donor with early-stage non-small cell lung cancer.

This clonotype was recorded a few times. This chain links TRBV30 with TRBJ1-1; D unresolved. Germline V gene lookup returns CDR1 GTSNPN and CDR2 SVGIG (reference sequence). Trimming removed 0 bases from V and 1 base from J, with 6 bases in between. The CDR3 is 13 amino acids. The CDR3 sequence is CAWSVDPNTEAFF. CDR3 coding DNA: TGTGCCTGGAGTGTAGACCCGAACACTGAAGCTTTCTTT.

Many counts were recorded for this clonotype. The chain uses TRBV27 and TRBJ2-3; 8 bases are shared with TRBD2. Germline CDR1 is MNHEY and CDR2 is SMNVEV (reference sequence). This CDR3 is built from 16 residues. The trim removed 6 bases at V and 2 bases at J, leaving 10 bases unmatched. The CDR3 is CASSFTSGGTTDTQYF. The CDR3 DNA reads TGTGCCAGCAGCTTTACTAGCGGAGGGACCACAGATACGCAGTATTTT.

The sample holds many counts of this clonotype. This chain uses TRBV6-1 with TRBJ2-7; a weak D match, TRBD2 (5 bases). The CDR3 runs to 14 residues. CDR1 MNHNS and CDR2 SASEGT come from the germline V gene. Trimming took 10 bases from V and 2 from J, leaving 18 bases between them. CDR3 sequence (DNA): TGTGCCACCTCCCGGGAAAACGGCCCCTACGAGCAGTACTTC. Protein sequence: CATSRENGPYEQYF.

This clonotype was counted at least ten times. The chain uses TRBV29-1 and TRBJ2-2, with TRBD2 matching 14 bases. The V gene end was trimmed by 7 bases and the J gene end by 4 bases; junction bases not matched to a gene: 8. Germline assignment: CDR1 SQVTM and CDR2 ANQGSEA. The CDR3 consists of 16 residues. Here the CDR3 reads CSAGGGLAGATGELFF. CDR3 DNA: TGCAGCGCAGGGGGGGGACTAGCGGGAGCCACCGGGGAGCTGTTTTTT.

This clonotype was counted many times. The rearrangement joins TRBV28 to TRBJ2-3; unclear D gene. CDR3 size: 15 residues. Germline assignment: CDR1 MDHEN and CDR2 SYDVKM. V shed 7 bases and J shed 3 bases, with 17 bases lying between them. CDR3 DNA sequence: TGTGCCAGCACCCCTCGTGGTCTGGGGACAGATACGCAGTATTTT. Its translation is CASTPRGLGTDTQYF.

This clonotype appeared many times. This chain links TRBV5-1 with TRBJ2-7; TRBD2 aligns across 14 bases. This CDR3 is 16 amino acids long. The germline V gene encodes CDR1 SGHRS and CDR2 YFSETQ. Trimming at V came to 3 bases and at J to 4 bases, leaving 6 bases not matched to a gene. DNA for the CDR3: TGCGCCAGCAGCTGGGGACTAGCGGGAGATAGGTACGAGCAGTACTTC. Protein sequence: CASSWGLAGDRYEQYF.

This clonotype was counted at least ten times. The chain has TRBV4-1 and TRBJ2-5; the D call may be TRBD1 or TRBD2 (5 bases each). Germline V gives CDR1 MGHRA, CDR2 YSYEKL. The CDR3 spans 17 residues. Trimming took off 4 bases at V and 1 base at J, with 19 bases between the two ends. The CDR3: CASSRAGNRGTQETQYF. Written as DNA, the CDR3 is TGCGCCAGCAGCCGAGCCGGGAATAGAGGGACCCAAGAGACCCAGTACTTC.

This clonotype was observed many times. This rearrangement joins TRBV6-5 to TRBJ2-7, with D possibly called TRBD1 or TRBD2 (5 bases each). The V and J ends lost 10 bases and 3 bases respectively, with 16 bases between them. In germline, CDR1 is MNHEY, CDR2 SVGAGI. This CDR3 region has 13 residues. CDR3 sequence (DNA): TGTGCCACCGCCCTACGGGACCGCTACGAGCAGTACTTC. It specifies CATALRDRYEQYF.